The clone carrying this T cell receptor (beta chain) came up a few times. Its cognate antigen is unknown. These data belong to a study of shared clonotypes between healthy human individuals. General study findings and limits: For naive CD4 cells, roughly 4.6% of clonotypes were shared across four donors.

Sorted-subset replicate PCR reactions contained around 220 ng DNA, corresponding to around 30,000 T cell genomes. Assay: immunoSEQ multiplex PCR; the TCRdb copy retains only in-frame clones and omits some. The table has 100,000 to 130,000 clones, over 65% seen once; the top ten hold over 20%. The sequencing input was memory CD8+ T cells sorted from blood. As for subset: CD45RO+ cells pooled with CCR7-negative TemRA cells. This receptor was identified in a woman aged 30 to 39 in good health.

The CDR3 protein is CAWSVGGAGYEQYF. In DNA form, the CDR3 reads TGTGCCTGGAGTGTTGGGGGAGCCGGCTACGAGCAGTACTTC. The chain has TRBV30 and TRBJ2-7; D tentatively fits TRBD1 or TRBD2 (5 bases each). The CDR3 runs 14 residues. The V end was cut by 0 bases, the J end by 3 bases, with 12 bases between. The germline CDR1 and CDR2 sequences are GTSNPN and SVGIG (reference sequence).